A selection of T cell receptor beta chains follows, all from one sample in a study of blood T cell repertoires in COVID-19. Clones were read by immunoSEQ multiplex PCR, and TCRdb kept only the in-frame ones, dropping some. Of fewer than 250,000 clones in the sample, around 81% were seen once. Material for sequencing was PBMCs or T cells enriched from blood (not recorded which). These receptors were obtained from a woman between 40 and 50 years old with acute COVID-19. The CDR3 runs from the conserved cysteine through the conserved F or W. The D gene is left open where the match is weak. Only part of the rows carry a size: once, few, many, or a class if the clone is expanded.

TRBJ1-1 TRBV3-1/TRBV3-2 few . CASSPLRQTNTEAFF TGTGCCAGCAGCCCGCTCAGACAGACCAACACTGAAGCTTTCTTT
TRBJ2-3 TRBV5-1 many TRBD2 CASSLGTSGYTDTQYF TGCGCCAGCAGCTTGGGTACTAGCGGATACACAGATACGCAGTATTTT
TRBJ2-1 TRBV7-3 . . CASRRETGTYNEQFF TGTGCCAGCAGGAGGGAGACAGGAACGTACAATGAGCAGTTCTTC
TRBJ1-2 TRBV30 once . CAWSLGNYGYTF TGTGCCTGGAGTCTAGGAAACTATGGCTACACCTTC
TRBJ2-2 TRBV25-1 . TRBD2 CASFSRGRVTGELFF TGTGCCAGTTTCTCGCGGGGGAGAGTCACCGGGGAGCTGTTTTTT
TRBJ1-5 TRBV2 . TRBD1 CASREIGTGGRVGNQPQHF TGTGCCAGCAGGGAAATTGGGACAGGGGGCAGGGTCGGCAATCAGCCCCAGCATTTT
TRBJ2-7 TRBV18 . . CASSPGYRYEQYF TGTGCCAGCTCACCAGGGTACAGGTACGAGCAGTACTTC
TRBJ1-4 TRBV28 . TRBD1 CASRTTGGYEKLFF TGTGCCAGCAGGACGACAGGGGGGTATGAAAAACTGTTTTTT
TRBJ2-5 TRBV28 . TRBD2 CASSLPGGGEETQYF TGTGCCAGCAGTTTACCGGGGGGGGGAGAAGAGACCCAGTACTTC
TRBJ2-7 TRBV30 few . CAWTRYQGRVLGEQYF TGTGCCTGGACCAGGTACCAGGGGAGGGTTCTCGGGGAGCAGTACTTC
TRBJ2-1 TRBV29-1 . TRBD2 CSVKGLAGLYNEQFF TGCAGCGTTAAAGGACTAGCCGGGCTATACAATGAGCAGTTCTTC